The sequence of this T cell receptor (beta chain) was determined in a study of cytomegalovirus exposure and HLA in healthy donors. Overall study results and limits: CMV serostatus was the only recorded immune exposure for donors. TCR beta chains numbering 164 were designated cytomegalovirus-associated. Some V segments (TRBV6-2 and TRBV6-3 among them) were excluded as indistinguishable. In a later analysis, HLA-C alleles had the fewest associated TCRs, DRB1 alleles the most.

For this clone: The antigen is unknown.

This CDR3 has 15 amino acids. Trimming took off 3 bases at V and 3 bases at J, with 12 bases between the two ends. CDR1 and CDR2 (germline): MNHEY, SMNVEV (reference sequence). It was with 60 Vbeta and 13 Jbeta primers that the PCR ran. TCRdb keeps only in-frame clones here, not all; method: immunoSEQ multiplex PCR. The table includes roughly 100,000 clones, about 71% detected once. Material for sequencing was PBMCs. This sequence was found in a boy aged 5 to 17 in good health and CMV-seronegative. The chain carries TRBV27 and TRBJ2-1; D not certain. CDR3 sequence (DNA): TGTGCCAGCAGTTTGTTCGGAGAACTCTACAATGAGCAGTTCTTC. Encoded protein: CASSLFGELYNEQFF.